These 10 T cell receptor beta chains were all obtained from the same sample, sequenced in a study of blood T cell repertoires in COVID-19 (TCRdb year 2020). Library construction relied on the immunoSEQ multiplex PCR assay. This immuneACCESS table, as held by TCRdb, lists in-frame sequences with V and J called but not all clones. Of the missing ones, under half trace to an unresolved V gene in checked studies; the others have no known cause. Counted in this sample were roughly 71,000 clones; roughly 84% of them appeared once. The top ten hold 8.5% to 10% of the sample. Sample: peripheral blood. These receptors originate from a man in his fifties or sixties with active COVID-19.

This clone was recorded only once. This CDR3 reads CASSEKGTGTRELFF. CDR3 DNA: TGCGCCAGCAGTGAGAAAGGGACAGGGACCAGGGAGCTGTTTTTT. The genes are TRBV10-1 and TRBJ2-2; TRBD1 matches 9 bases. V lost 2 bases, J lost 9 bases, and 7 bases stayed unmatched. The CDR3 contains 15 residues. CDR1 is WNHNN and CDR2 is SYGVQD in the germline V gene (reference sequence).

This clone has just a few counts. The chain carries TRBV19 and TRBJ2-2; 7 bases are a match to TRBD1. The CDR3 has 15 amino acids. Trimming removed 9 bases from V and 4 bases from J; junction bases left unmatched: 11. Germline CDR1 reads LNHDA; CDR2 reads SQIVND (reference sequence). The CDR3 region is CASKLTGWATGELFF. The CDR3 DNA sequence: TGTGCCAGCAAGTTGACAGGGTGGGCCACCGGGGAGCTGTTTTTT.

This clone was counted a single time. V usage is TRBV7-2 and J usage is TRBJ1-3, with D possibly TRBD1 on 5 matching bases. Germline V gene lookup returns CDR1 SGHTA and CDR2 FQGNSA. V lost 4 bases, J lost 1 base, and 11 bases lay in between. This CDR3 contains 15 residues. CDR3: CASSSSGKSGNTIYF. In DNA, the CDR3 is TGTGCCAGCAGCTCCTCAGGGAAGTCTGGAAACACCATATATTTT. Drawing the rest from reference TRBV7-2 and TRBJ1-3, the complete variable domain is GAGVSQSPSNKVTEKGKDVELRCDPISGHTALYWYRQSLGQGLEFLIYFQGNSAPDKSGLPSDRFSAERTGGSVSTLTIQRTQQEDSAVYLCASSSSGKSGNTIYFGEGSWLTVV.

The genes are TRBV12-3 or TRBV12-4 and TRBJ1-5; no clear D gene. The V and J ends lost 4 bases and 9 bases respectively, with 13 bases between them. The CDR3 sequence is 13 residues long. The CDR3 region is CASSYQDGLPQHF. The CDR3 nucleotides are TGTGCCAGCAGTTACCAGGATGGGTTGCCCCAGCATTTT.

V gene TRBV18 combines with J gene TRBJ2-1, with 8 bases aligning to TRBD1. This CDR3 spans 13 amino acids. The ends lost 3 bases at V and 7 bases at J; junction bases unmatched: 2. Germline V gene data show CDR1 as KGHSH and CDR2 as LQKENI. The CDR3 DNA reads TGTGCCAGCTCACCTACAGGGGGGAATGAGCAGTTCTTC. Amino acid sequence: CASSPTGGNEQFF.

The V gene is TRBV9, the J gene TRBJ2-7, with 7 nucleotides matching TRBD2. This CDR3 spans 15 amino acids. CDR1 and CDR2 from the germline V gene are SGDLS and YYNGEE. Unmatched junction bases numbered 11, after V lost 3 bases and J lost 5 bases. This chain's CDR3 is CASSAWGGVSDEQYF. The CDR3 DNA follows: TGTGCCAGCAGCGCGTGGGGGGGAGTGTCGGACGAGCAGTACTTC.

The V call is TRBV19, the J call TRBJ2-1; 12 positions agree with TRBD2. Germline assignment: CDR1 LNHDA and CDR2 SQIVND (reference sequence). The CDR3 length is 15 residues. After removal of 10 bases from V and 10 bases from J, the junction contained 14 bases not matched to a gene. Here the CDR3 reads CATLPLAGGPSEQFF. CDR3 DNA sequence: TGTGCCACCCTGCCGCTAGCGGGGGGGCCGTCCGAGCAGTTCTTC.

The rearrangement joins TRBV4-2 to TRBJ1-1; D uncertain. The CDR3 sequence is 16 residues long. The V gene lost 3 bases and the J gene lost 5 bases, with 19 bases spanning the gap. Germline assignment: CDR1 LGHNA and CDR2 YNFKEQ. CDR3 nucleotides: TGTGCCAGCAGCCATCGCGATGGACTTCAAAGGACTGAAGCTTTCTTT. The encoded protein is CASSHRDGLQRTEAFF.

This sequence joins TRBV19 and TRBJ2-1; 12 nucleotides agree with TRBD2. The CDR3 has 16 residues. J gave up 7 bases and V 5 bases, and 9 bases lay outside the gene matches. Germline V gene data show CDR1 as LNHDA and CDR2 as SQIVND (reference sequence). The CDR3 spells CASSPKGTSGPNEQFF. CDR3 DNA: TGTGCCAGTAGTCCAAAGGGGACTAGCGGGCCGAATGAGCAGTTCTTC.

This clone is medium-sized (0.01 to 0.1%) in the sample. V gene TRBV24-1 combines with J gene TRBJ1-5, with a possible D match to TRBD1 (6 bases). The germline V gene has CDR1 KGHDR and CDR2 SFDVKD. The CDR3 runs 19 residues. Trimming removed 3 bases at V and 4 bases at J, with 24 bases between. CDR3 sequence (DNA): TGTGCCACCAGTGATCATGATCTCACAGGGCGATTGAGAAATCAGCCCCAGCATTTT. Encoded protein: CATSDHDLTGRLRNQPQHF.